This T cell receptor beta chain stems from a study of T cell responses to AZD1222 COVID-19 vaccine. General study findings and limits: The donors showed a predominance of white British ancestry and of females, with possible underestimation of clonal diversity. With two AZD1222 doses given, Spike-specific TCR breadth and depth both rose. The study reported that nearly half of spike-specific TCRs target unmutated variant regions. Seropositive AZD1222 recipients at baseline numbered only six or seven.

The data were produced by immunoSEQ multiplex PCR, yet TCRdb's version contains in-frame clones alone and is incomplete. The sample comprises 14,000 or so clones, more than 80% of which are singletons, and 30% to 40% rests with the top ten. This clone appeared once. Its antigen is undetermined. Germline CDR1 is SGDLS and CDR2 is YYNGEE. Trimming took 3 bases from V and 3 from J; bases not matched to a gene: 5. The CDR3 covers 15 residues. The sample in question was peripheral blood, obtained 28 days after the second AZD1222 dose. The sequence was collected from an adult who received the AZD1222 COVID-19 vaccine. The chain employs TRBV9 and TRBJ2-2; 7 bases match TRBD1. The CDR3 here is CASSAGDRHTGELFF. CDR3 nucleotide sequence: TGTGCCAGCAGCGCAGGGGACAGACACACCGGGGAGCTGTTTTTT.